These T cell receptor beta chains were read from a single sample in a study of cytomegalovirus exposure and HLA in healthy donors. Profiling relied on immunoSEQ multiplex PCR, and the TCRdb table lists in-frame clones only, not all of them. The sample lists about 130,000 clones; 88% were seen once. The sample consisted of PBMCs. The receptor set was obtained from a young man in good health and CMV-seronegative. The CDR3 runs from the conserved cysteine through the conserved F or W. The D gene is left open where the match is weak. A clone size is listed for some rows: how often the clone was seen (once, few, many), or a class if it is expanded.

j_call: TRBJ1-5; d_call: NA; v_call: TRBV7-2; clone_size: NA; cdr3_nt: TGTGCCAGCAGCTTAGTGCGCGACAGGTATCAGCCCCAGCATTTT; cdr3_aa: CASSLVRDRYQPQHF
j_call: TRBJ1-1; d_call: TRBD1; v_call: TRBV6-6; clone_size: NA; cdr3_nt: TGTGCCAGCAGTAACACCGGACAGGGGGCCACTGAAGCTTTCTTT; cdr3_aa: CASSNTGQGATEAFF
j_call: TRBJ1-4; d_call: NA; v_call: TRBV12-5; clone_size: NA; cdr3_nt: TGTGCTAGTGGTTTGGCCCAGGGGAGACATGAAAAACTGTTTTTT; cdr3_aa: CASGLAQGRHEKLFF
j_call: TRBJ2-5; d_call: NA; v_call: TRBV5-1; clone_size: NA; cdr3_nt: TGCGCCAGCAGCTTGGGACGGGGGAACCAAGAGACCCAGTACTTC; cdr3_aa: CASSLGRGNQETQYF
j_call: TRBJ1-2; d_call: NA; v_call: TRBV5-1; clone_size: NA; cdr3_nt: TGCGCCAGCAGCTTCCTGATACAAGGCGGAGGGCGAGTGGGTGGCTACACCTTC; cdr3_aa: CASSFLIQGGGRVGGYTF
j_call: TRBJ1-2; d_call: TRBD1; v_call: TRBV5-6; clone_size: NA; cdr3_nt: TGTGCCAGCAGCACAGGGGCCTTGGGCTACACCTTC; cdr3_aa: CASSTGALGYTF
j_call: TRBJ1-2; d_call: TRBD1; v_call: TRBV6-6; clone_size: NA; cdr3_nt: TGTGCCAGCAGGAAAGCAACAGGGGGCCTCCCCTATGGCTACACCTTC; cdr3_aa: CASRKATGGLPYGYTF
j_call: TRBJ2-7; d_call: TRBD2; v_call: TRBV27; clone_size: NA; cdr3_nt: TGTGCCAGCAGTTTGTGGACTAGCGGGAGGGCCGAGCAGTACTTC; cdr3_aa: CASSLWTSGRAEQYF
j_call: TRBJ2-7; d_call: NA; v_call: TRBV29-1; clone_size: NA; cdr3_nt: TGCAGCGTTGGGGATACAGGGCTAGTCTACGAGCAGTACTTC; cdr3_aa: CSVGDTGLVYEQYF
j_call: TRBJ1-5; d_call: NA; v_call: TRBV27; clone_size: NA; cdr3_nt: TGTGCCAGCAGTTCATTAAACAGGGTAGAAGGCGATCAGCCCCAGCATTTT; cdr3_aa: CASSSLNRVEGDQPQHF
j_call: TRBJ2-1; d_call: TRBD2; v_call: TRBV9; clone_size: NA; cdr3_nt: TGTGCCAGCAGCGTAGCTTACCGGGAGGGCCAAGATGAGCAGTTCTTC; cdr3_aa: CASSVAYREGQDEQFF
j_call: TRBJ2-2; d_call: NA; v_call: TRBV7-3; clone_size: NA; cdr3_nt: TGTGCCAGCAGCTTAATAGGACACACGAACACCGGGGAGCTGTTTTTT; cdr3_aa: CASSLIGHTNTGELFF
j_call: TRBJ2-1; d_call: TRBD2; v_call: TRBV5-5; clone_size: NA; cdr3_nt: TGTGCCAGCAGCTTGTTGGGCGGGAGCTCCAATGAGCAGTTCTTC; cdr3_aa: CASSLLGGSSNEQFF
j_call: TRBJ2-1; d_call: TRBD1; v_call: TRBV7-3; clone_size: NA; cdr3_nt: TGTGCCAGCAGCCCCGGACAGGCCCATAATGAGCAGTTCTTC; cdr3_aa: CASSPGQAHNEQFF
j_call: TRBJ2-7; d_call: TRBD2; v_call: TRBV5-1; clone_size: NA; cdr3_nt: TGCGCCAGCAGCCGCGGGACTAGCGGGAGGGCCAACTACGAGCAGTACTTC; cdr3_aa: CASSRGTSGRANYEQYF
j_call: TRBJ2-2; d_call: TRBD1; v_call: TRBV4-1; clone_size: NA; cdr3_nt: TGCGCCAGCAGCCAGGGACAGGGGAGCACCGGGGAGCTGTTTTTT; cdr3_aa: CASSQGQGSTGELFF
j_call: TRBJ2-1; d_call: NA; v_call: TRBV7-2; clone_size: NA; cdr3_nt: TGTGCGAGACTCGGGGTACGTGAGCAGTTCTTC; cdr3_aa: CARLGVREQFF
j_call: TRBJ2-7; d_call: TRBD2; v_call: TRBV6-5; clone_size: NA; cdr3_nt: TGTGCCAGCAGTCCGGATAGCGGGAGGGGAGGAGAGCAGTACTTC; cdr3_aa: CASSPDSGRGGEQYF
j_call: TRBJ2-7; d_call: TRBD2; v_call: TRBV14; clone_size: once; cdr3_nt: TGTGCCAGCAGCCCCCCTGGGAGGGGCCCACTTGGGGAGCAGTACTTC; cdr3_aa: CASSPPGRGPLGEQYF
j_call: TRBJ1-5; d_call: TRBD1; v_call: TRBV9; clone_size: few; cdr3_nt: TGTGCCAGCAGCGCGGGACAGGGGGATTACAATCAGCCCCAGCATTTT; cdr3_aa: CASSAGQGDYNQPQHF
j_call: TRBJ2-3; d_call: TRBD1; v_call: TRBV7-9; clone_size: NA; cdr3_nt: TGTGCCAGCAGCTCGAACTATAAGCCCGGACAGGGGAGGGCTACGCAGTATTTT; cdr3_aa: CASSSNYKPGQGRATQYF
j_call: TRBJ1-2; d_call: NA; v_call: TRBV5-1; clone_size: NA; cdr3_nt: TGCGCCAGCAGCTTGGTCGTGACAGGCCGACCCCTTAACTATGGCTACACCTTC; cdr3_aa: CASSLVVTGRPLNYGYTF
j_call: TRBJ1-1; d_call: NA; v_call: TRBV7-3; clone_size: NA; cdr3_nt: TGTGCCAGCAGCCCAGTTCCCAGGCAGGGGCACACTGAAGCTTTCTTT; cdr3_aa: CASSPVPRQGHTEAFF
j_call: TRBJ2-7; d_call: NA; v_call: TRBV11-2; clone_size: few; cdr3_nt: TGTGCCAGCAGCAAACGGGATTCTGTAACGCACTTC; cdr3_aa: CASSKRDSVTHF
j_call: TRBJ1-2; d_call: TRBD1; v_call: TRBV7-2; clone_size: NA; cdr3_nt: TGTGCCAGCAGCTTAGGAGCGGGACAGGGGATCTATGGCTACACCTTC; cdr3_aa: CASSLGAGQGIYGYTF
j_call: TRBJ2-5; d_call: TRBD1; v_call: TRBV19; clone_size: NA; cdr3_nt: TGTGCCAGTAGTCCCCGGGACAGGGGCTTTGGTGAGACCCAGTACTTC; cdr3_aa: CASSPRDRGFGETQYF
j_call: TRBJ2-1; d_call: TRBD2; v_call: TRBV5-6; clone_size: NA; cdr3_nt: TGTGCCAGCAGCAAAGGGCTAGCGGGAGCCCAGGTCCACAATGAGCAGTTCTTC; cdr3_aa: CASSKGLAGAQVHNEQFF
j_call: TRBJ1-3; d_call: NA; v_call: TRBV7-2; clone_size: NA; cdr3_nt: TGTGCCAGCAGCTTAGGCCCCGGACAAGACTTATATTTT; cdr3_aa: CASSLGPGQDLYF
j_call: TRBJ1-5; d_call: NA; v_call: TRBV4-3; clone_size: few; cdr3_nt: TGCGCCAGCAGCCAAGAAACAGGGTTTGATCAGCCCCAGCATTTT; cdr3_aa: CASSQETGFDQPQHF
j_call: TRBJ1-2; d_call: TRBD1; v_call: TRBV9; clone_size: NA; cdr3_nt: TGTGCCAGCAGCGAGGGACAGAGGATCTATGGCTACACCTTC; cdr3_aa: CASSEGQRIYGYTF
j_call: TRBJ2-5; d_call: TRBD2; v_call: TRBV2; clone_size: NA; cdr3_nt: TGTGCCAGCGAGGGACTAACTAAAGAGACCCAGTACTTC; cdr3_aa: CASEGLTKETQYF
j_call: TRBJ2-2; d_call: TRBD2; v_call: TRBV6-1; clone_size: NA; cdr3_nt: TGTGCCACGTCGACTAGCGGGACGAACACCGGGGAGCTGTTTTTT; cdr3_aa: CATSTSGTNTGELFF
j_call: TRBJ2-7; d_call: TRBD1; v_call: TRBV27; clone_size: few; cdr3_nt: TGTGCCAGCAGTTCCGGGACAGGGTTCTACGAGCAGTACTTC; cdr3_aa: CASSSGTGFYEQYF
j_call: TRBJ2-1; d_call: TRBD2; v_call: TRBV9; clone_size: NA; cdr3_nt: TGTGCCAGCAGCGTGGGACTAGCGCTAGGAGATGAGCAGTTCTTC; cdr3_aa: CASSVGLALGDEQFF
j_call: TRBJ2-7; d_call: NA; v_call: TRBV5-4; clone_size: NA; cdr3_nt: TGTGCCAGCAGCCCGGGGACCGCGGGGGAGCAGTACTTC; cdr3_aa: CASSPGTAGEQYF